These 15 T cell receptor beta chains originate from one sample sequenced in a study of Tregs in tolerant kidney transplant recipients (dated by TCRdb to the late 2010s). The library came from the immunoSEQ multiplex PCR assay. Imported from immuneACCESS, the table was reduced by TCRdb to in-frame sequences with V and J called. These copies leave out some clones; in studies compared against another copy, an unresolved V gene accounts for under half, and the cause of the remainder is not known. In all, the sample holds 85,000 to 100,000 clones, and 93% of those were seen once. Of the sample, approximately 0.5% falls within the top ten clones. The time point label, as the study defines it: blood sample drawn before combined kidney and bone marrow transplant. The sample here was CD4+ T cells from blood, taken before the transplant. The receptor source for this set is a human donor who received a combined kidney and bone marrow transplant.

This clone was detected only a few times. V and J are TRBV19 and TRBJ1-4, with D unresolved. The CDR3 runs to 14 residues. Trimming removed 3 bases at V and 5 bases at J, with 10 bases between. Per the germline V gene, CDR1 is LNHDA and CDR2 is SQIVND (reference sequence). The CDR3 bases are TGTGCCAGTAGTATGAACAGAGTGAATGAAAAACTGTTTTTT. Translation: CASSMNRVNEKLFF.

This chain connects TRBV9 to TRBJ2-3, with D perhaps TRBD2 (6 bases). CDR3 length: 14 amino acids. The V and J ends lost 0 bases and 6 bases respectively, with 11 bases between them. Germline CDR1 is SGDLS and CDR2 is YYNGEE. DNA of the CDR3: TGTGCCAGCAGCGTAGTCTGGAGGGCGGATACGCAGTATTTT. Residues: CASSVVWRADTQYF. Complete variable domain (other parts from reference TRBV9 and TRBJ2-3): DSGVTQTPKHLITATGQRVTLRCSPRSGDLSVYWYQQSLDQGLQFLIQYYNGEERAKGNILERFSAQQFPDLHSELNLSSLELGDSALYFCASSVVWRADTQYFGPGTRLTVL.

The V gene is TRBV4-3, the J gene TRBJ2-7; 13 nucleotides line up with TRBD2. CDR3 length equals 15 residues. V lost 3 bases to trimming and J lost 2 bases; unmatched junction nucleotides: 1. Germline CDR1 reads LGHNA; CDR2 reads YSLEER. This CDR3 is CASSHGTSGTYEQYF. Here the CDR3 DNA reads TGCGCCAGCAGCCACGGGACTAGCGGGACCTACGAGCAGTACTTC.

The CDR3 coding sequence is TGCAGCGTTCCCGGGCCTCGACAGTTCTATGGCTACACCTTC. Protein product: CSVPGPRQFYGYTF. This chain uses TRBV29-1 with TRBJ1-2, with a tentative D call TRBD1 (5 bases). The V and J ends lost 5 bases and 4 bases respectively, with 17 bases between them. Germline CDR1 is SQVTM and CDR2 is ANQGSEA. CDR3 length equals 14 residues.

The chain carries TRBV5-1 and TRBJ2-1, with TRBD2 matching over 7 bases. The V gene's germline CDR1 is SGHRS and CDR2 YFSETQ. V trimming: 1 base; J trimming: 6 bases; junction bases outside the gene matches: 7. The CDR3 is made up of 15 amino acids. The CDR3 protein is CASSLWGGLGNEQFF. CDR3 nucleotides: TGCGCCAGCAGCTTGTGGGGGGGGTTAGGCAATGAGCAGTTCTTC.

The chain links TRBV11-3 to TRBJ1-3; unclear D gene. The germline CDR1 and CDR2 sequences are SGHNT and YENEEA. The CDR3 has 14 amino acids. V gave up 5 bases and J gave up 2 bases, with 10 bases separating them. In nucleotides, the CDR3 is TGTGCCAGCAGCCTAAATGGAGCTGGAAACACCATATATTTT. Translating it yields CASSLNGAGNTIYF.

This clone occurred once. This chain links TRBV5-1 with TRBJ2-7; D is unresolved. Germline V CDR1 and CDR2: SGHRS, YFSETQ. Trimming shortened V by 4 bases and J by 2 bases, and 7 bases separated the two germline ends. This CDR3 has 12 residues. The CDR3 region has the DNA TGCGCCAGCAGCGCAGAGGCCTACGAGCAGTACTTC. Its translation: CASSAEAYEQYF.

This CDR3 is CASSPDIGVLEPQHF. In DNA, the CDR3 is TGTGCCAGCTCTCCGGACATAGGGGTACTGGAGCCCCAGCATTTT. The genes are TRBV18 and TRBJ1-5; D might be TRBD1 (5 bases). CDR3 length: 15 amino acids. V shed 6 bases and J shed 8 bases, with 20 bases lying between them. The germline gives CDR1 KGHSH, CDR2 LQKENI. Combining the CDR3 with reference TRBV18 and TRBJ1-5 gives the whole variable domain NAGVMQNPRHLVRRRGQEARLRCSPMKGHSHVYWYRQLPEEGLKFMVYLQKENIIDESGMPKERFSAEFPKEGPSILRIQQVVRGDSAAYFCASSPDIGVLEPQHFGDGTRLSIL.

The chain combines TRBV10-2 with TRBJ2-1; TRBD2 aligns across 9 bases. The trim removed 3 bases at V and 0 bases at J, leaving 0 bases unmatched. The CDR3 is 15 residues long. Germline CDR1 is WSHSY and CDR2 is SAAADI. The CDR3 loop is CASSDSGGSYNEQFF. In DNA form, the CDR3 reads TGCGCCAGCAGTGATAGCGGGGGCTCCTACAATGAGCAGTTCTTC.

The rearrangement uses TRBV5-1 and TRBJ2-7, with D maybe TRBD2 (6 bases). Trimming removed 5 bases at V and 4 bases at J, with 16 bases between. In germline, CDR1 is SGHRS, CDR2 YFSETQ. CDR3 length equals 14 residues. As DNA, the CDR3 is TGCGCCAGCAGGGCCACCTTAGGAGGGTACGAGCAGTACTTC. Its translation: CASRATLGGYEQYF.

In DNA, the CDR3 is TGTGCCAGCAGCCCTGGGTGGGGGGTTATCACTGAAGCTTTCTTT. This translates into CASSPGWGVITEAFF. The rearrangement joins TRBV7-6 to TRBJ1-1, with TRBD1 as a possible D gene (5 bases). Germline lookup yields CDR1 SGHVS and CDR2 FNYEAQ. The V end lost 5 bases, the J end lost 4 bases, and 17 bases lay between the germline ends. The CDR3 extends over 15 amino acids.

This chain links TRBV7-2 with TRBJ1-2; the match to TRBD1 covers 9 bases. V dropped 0 bases and J dropped 7; count of bases not matched to a gene: 6. CDR3 size: 15 residues. Germline values: CDR1 SGHTA, CDR2 FQGNSA. CDR3 DNA: TGTGCCAGCAGCTTAGCTGGACAGGGGATGAGTGGCTACACCTTC. Translated: CASSLAGQGMSGYTF.

This chain's CDR3 is CASRPSGSGDTQYF. Here the CDR3 DNA reads TGTGCCAGCAGACCGTCAGGGTCCGGAGATACGCAGTATTTT. The chain uses TRBV5-4 and TRBJ2-3, with D tentatively TRBD1 (5 bases). Per the germline V gene, CDR1 is SGHNT and CDR2 is YYREEE (reference sequence). This CDR3 contains 14 residues. V shed 5 bases and J shed 5 bases, with 15 bases lying between them.

The J gene is TRBJ1-1, the V gene TRBV6-5; weak D call: TRBD1 (6 bases). The germline V gene has CDR1 MNHEY and CDR2 SVGAGI. V lost 5 bases and J 0 bases, leaving 10 bases between the germline ends. This CDR3 comprises 14 residues. The DNA for the CDR3 is TGTGCCAGCAGTCCGGACAGACTGAACACTGAAGCTTTCTTT. It is translated as CASSPDRLNTEAFF.

The CDR3 DNA is TGTGCCAGCTCACCAGGGGCGACCTACAATGAGCAGTTCTTC. This encodes CASSPGATYNEQFF. V usage is TRBV18 and J usage is TRBJ2-1, with a tentative D call TRBD1 (5 bases). Germline CDR1 reads KGHSH; CDR2 reads LQKENI. The CDR3 runs 14 residues. V gave up 2 bases and J gave up 2 bases, with 7 bases separating them.